One and the same sample provided the 3 T cell receptor beta chains below, sequenced in a study of cytomegalovirus exposure and HLA in healthy donors. PCR involved 60 Vbeta and 13 Jbeta primers. Measured with immunoSEQ multiplex PCR; TCRdb has only the in-frame clones, and not every one. The sample contains approximately 140,000 clones, approximately 85% of which appear only once. Sequencing was carried out using PBMCs. The origin of the receptors is a boy younger than 18 in good health and CMV-seronegative.

About this clone: One junction end does not reproduce the germline sequence, and a read error may be involved. The genes are TRBV7-9 and TRBJ2-5; D unclear. Germline assignment: CDR1 SEHNR and CDR2 FQNEAQ (reference sequence). The CDR3 is 12 amino acids. The CDR3 nucleotides read TGTTCCAGCAGCCGACTCGAAGAGACCCAGTACTTC. Translation: CSSSRLEETQYF.

This clone was found a few times. V is TRBV4-3 and J is TRBJ1-2; D possibly corresponds to TRBD1 (6 bases). Germline CDR1 is LGHNA and CDR2 is YSLEER. The CDR3 totals 17 residues. Trimming stripped 4 bases from V and 2 bases from J, with 20 bases between. The CDR3 DNA follows: TGCGCCAGCAGCCGGGAGGGGGGACACGGGGGCAACTATGGCTACACCTTC. This codes for CASSREGGHGGNYGYTF.

The gene calls are TRBV30 and TRBJ2-5, with 10 bases that match TRBD2. Losses at the gene ends were 4 bases for V and 7 bases for J; bases not matched to a gene: 0. There are 11 residues in the CDR3. Germline V gene sequence: CDR1 GTSNPN, CDR2 SVGIG (reference sequence). The CDR3 DNA sequence: TGTGCCTGGACTAGCGGGAGGACCCAGTACTTC. Protein product: CAWTSGRTQYF.